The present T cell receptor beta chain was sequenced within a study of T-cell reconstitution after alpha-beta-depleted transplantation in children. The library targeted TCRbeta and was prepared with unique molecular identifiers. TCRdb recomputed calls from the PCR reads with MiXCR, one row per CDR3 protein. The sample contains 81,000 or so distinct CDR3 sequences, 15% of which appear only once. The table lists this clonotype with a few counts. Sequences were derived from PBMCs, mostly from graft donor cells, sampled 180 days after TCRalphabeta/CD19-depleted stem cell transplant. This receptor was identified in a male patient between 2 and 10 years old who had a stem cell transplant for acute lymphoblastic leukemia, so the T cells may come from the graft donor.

Here the CDR3 DNA reads TGCGCCAGCAGCTTGGAGCTGCAAGAGACCCAGTACTTC. This sequence encodes CASSLELQETQYF. The chain couples TRBV5-1 to TRBJ2-5; D is unresolved. Germline V gene lookup returns CDR1 SGHRS and CDR2 YFSETQ. CDR3 size: 13 residues. Trimming cost V 0 bases and J 2 bases, with 5 bases left between them.